The TCR beta chain under discussion was sequenced for a study of blood T cell repertoires in COVID-19. This CDR3 has 14 residues. Germline V gene data show CDR1 as SGDLS and CDR2 as YYNGEE. V gave up 3 bases and J gave up 3 bases, with 10 bases separating them. Method: immunoSEQ multiplex PCR; TCRdb's copy keeps in-frame clones and lacks some. This sample has about 120,000 clones; about 80% occur once, and the top ten carry 37%. This chain uses TRBV9 with TRBJ2-1; D gene ambiguous. The material sequenced was peripheral blood. The sequence was collected from a man aged 40-55 years with active or convalescent COVID-19. This CDR3 is CASSGRSVYNEQFF. The CDR3 coding sequence is TGTGCCAGCAGCGGGCGGAGCGTCTACAATGAGCAGTTCTTC.